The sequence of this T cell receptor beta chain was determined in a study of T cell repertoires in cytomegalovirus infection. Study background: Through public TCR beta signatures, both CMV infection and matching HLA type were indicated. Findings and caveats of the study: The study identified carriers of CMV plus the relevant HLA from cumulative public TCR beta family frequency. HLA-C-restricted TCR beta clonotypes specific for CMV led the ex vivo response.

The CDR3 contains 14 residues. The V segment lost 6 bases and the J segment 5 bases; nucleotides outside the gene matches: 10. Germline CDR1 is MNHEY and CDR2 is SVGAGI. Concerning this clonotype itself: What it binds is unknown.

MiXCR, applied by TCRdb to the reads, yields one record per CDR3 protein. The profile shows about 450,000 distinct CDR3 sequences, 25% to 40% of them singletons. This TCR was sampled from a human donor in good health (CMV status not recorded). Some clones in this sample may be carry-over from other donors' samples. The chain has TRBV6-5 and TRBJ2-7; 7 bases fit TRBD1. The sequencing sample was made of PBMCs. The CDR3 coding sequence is TGTGCCAGCAGCCGAGCCACAGGGGTAGACGAGCAGTACTTC. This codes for CASSRATGVDEQYF.